The TCR beta chain under discussion was sequenced for a study of T cells in Graves' hyperthyroidism and ophthalmopathy. Study findings and constraints: Ophthalmopathy was identified by the model a median about seven months ahead of onset.

Germline loops: CDR1 LNHDA, CDR2 SQIVND (reference sequence). The CDR3 has 11 amino acids. Trimming removed 6 bases from V and 10 bases from J; junction bases left unmatched: 1. Stable disease denoted Graves' hyperthyroidism without ophthalmopathy progression within 18 months. RNA transcripts yielded amplified TCR beta CDR3 regions. The HTBI primer set drove a first-round RT-PCR of the TCR CDR3. TCRdb re-called the multiplex PCR reads with MiXCR, one entry per CDR3 protein. The sample consists of under 450,000 distinct CDR3 sequences, 15% to 19% of them appearing once. Turning to this clonotype: Its target is unknown.

The sequencing sample was made of blood. The receptor was isolated from a woman aged 18-30 years with Graves' hyperthyroidism. The rearrangement links TRBV19 to TRBJ2-1, with TRBD2 identical over 9 bases. The CDR3 nucleotides are TGTGCCAGTAGAGCGGGGGGAGAGCAGTTCTTC. Amino acids: CASRAGGEQFF. The full variable domain, completed using reference TRBV19 and TRBJ2-1, is DGGITQSPKYLFRKEGQNVTLSCEQNLNHDAMYWYRQDPGQGLRLIYYSQIVNDFQKGDIAEGYSVSREKKESFPLTVTSAQKNPTAFYLCASRAGGEQFFGPGTRLTVL.